Shown below are 9 T cell receptor beta chains from a single sample sequenced in a study of blood T cells in healthy people across ages (dated by TCRdb to between 2014 and 2017). The library came from 5' RACE. Sequenced on an Illumina HiSeq 2500. A second PCR of 7 to 11 cycles was run with a J-beta primer mix and a sample-barcoded 5' primer. The raw public reads went through TCRdb reprocessing: fastp at Q25, MiXCR clone calling, in-frame beta chains kept. Rows with a matching CDR3 protein are joined into one entry that keeps the most common DNA and genes. The sample table holds about 1,800,000 distinct CDR3 sequences, of which approximately 30% were seen once. The ten most abundant clones make up over 7% of the sample. Sequencing used blood. The receptors stem from a woman in her 30s in good health.

This clonotype was picked up a small number of times. The rearrangement links TRBV7-9 to TRBJ2-1; the D gene is possibly TRBD2 (5 bases). Germline lookup yields CDR1 SEHNR and CDR2 FQNEAQ (reference sequence). V lost 5 bases to trimming and J lost 0 bases, with 17 bases between them. The CDR3 totals 17 residues. DNA of the CDR3: TGTGCCAGCAGCACAAATGATGGGAGTAGCTCCTACAATGAGCAGTTCTTC. Amino acid sequence: CASSTNDGSSSYNEQFF.

The rearrangement links TRBV28 to TRBJ2-7; 7 bases fit TRBD1. CDR3 length: 15 residues. CDR1 is MDHEN and CDR2 is SYDVKM in the germline V gene. V gave up 5 bases and J gave up 2 bases; unmatched junction bases: 9. The CDR3: CASSASQGRTYEQYF. The CDR3 nucleotides are TGTGCCAGCAGTGCCTCACAGGGGAGAACCTACGAGCAGTACTTC. The full variable domain, rest sourced from reference TRBV28 and TRBJ2-7, is DVKVTQSSRYLVKRTGEKVFLECVQDMDHENMFWYRQDPGLGLRLIYFSYDVKMKEKGDIPEGYSVSREKKERFSLILESASTNQTSMYLCASSASQGRTYEQYFGPGTRLTVT.

This clonotype has only a few counts. The chain recombines TRBV15 with TRBJ2-5; D gene unclear. The CDR3 is 14 amino acids. Trimming left V 0 bases short and J 4 bases short, with 9 bases between. The germline V gene encodes CDR1 LNHNV and CDR2 YYDKDF (reference sequence). CDR3 protein: CATSRDASGETQYF. DNA of the CDR3: TGTGCCACCAGCAGAGATGCTAGTGGAGAGACCCAGTACTTC.

The chain has TRBV30 and TRBJ2-3, with D perhaps matching TRBD2 (6 bases). This CDR3 is built from 15 residues. The V end was cut by 4 bases, the J end by 11 bases, with 25 bases between. Germline V gene sequence: CDR1 GTSNPN, CDR2 SVGIG (reference sequence). The CDR3 DNA reads TGTGCCTGGACCTCCGGGACTGCACTACGTAGTGAGCAGTATTTT. Its protein is CAWTSGTALRSEQYF.

V and J are TRBV2 and TRBJ2-3, with 9 bases aligning to TRBD2. Germline-derived CDR1 and CDR2 are SNHLY and FYNNEI. Trimming at V came to 1 base and at J to 5 bases, leaving 10 bases not matched to a gene. The CDR3 contains 17 residues. The CDR3 is CASSEGVAGGPRDTQYF. In nucleotides, the CDR3 is TGTGCCAGCAGTGAAGGAGTTGCGGGAGGGCCGAGAGATACGCAGTATTTT. Complete variable domain (other parts from reference TRBV2 and TRBJ2-3): EPEVTQTPSHQVTQMGQEVILRCVPISNHLYFYWYRQILGQKVEFLVSFYNNEISEKSEIFDDQFSVERPDGSNFTLKIRSTKLEDSAMYFCASSEGVAGGPRDTQYFGPGTRLTVL.

About this clonotype: A much larger clone sits a single nucleotide away, making a read error possible. V usage is TRBV10-3 and J usage is TRBJ1-2, with D perhaps TRBD1 (5 bases). V was cut by 4 bases and J by 5 bases, with 20 bases left in between. Germline CDR1 ENHRY, CDR2 SYGVKD. The CDR3 totals 16 residues. Here the CDR3 reads CAISVPADKTGYGYTF. CDR3 DNA sequence: TGTGCCATCAGTGTCCCCGCGGACAAGACGGGTTATGGCTACACCTTC.

The chain recombines TRBV13 with TRBJ2-5; D not certain. The V and J ends lost 3 bases and 1 base respectively, with 9 bases between them. The CDR3 has 14 amino acids. The germline CDR1 and CDR2 sequences are PRHDT and FYEKMQ (reference sequence). CDR3 residues: CASSLQVVQETQYF. The DNA for the CDR3 is TGTGCCAGCAGCTTGCAGGTAGTCCAAGAGACCCAGTACTTC. Full variable domain (remainder filled in from reference TRBV13 and TRBJ2-5): AAGVIQSPRHLIKEKRETATLKCYPIPRHDTVYWYQQGPGQDPQFLISFYEKMQSDKGSIPDRFSAQQFSDYHSELNMSSLELGDSALYFCASSLQVVQETQYFGPGTRLLVL.

The table lists this clonotype with many counts. This chain connects TRBV28 to TRBJ2-5; 10 bases are shared with TRBD1. Germline assignment: CDR1 MDHEN and CDR2 SYDVKM. This CDR3 is built from 16 residues. V lost 10 bases and J lost 4; bases outside the gene matches: 15. CDR3 sequence reads: CATKLPGTGERETQYF. The CDR3 bases are TGTGCCACCAAACTTCCCGGGACAGGGGAACGAGAGACCCAGTACTTC.

This clonotype was counted only a few times. The chain combines TRBV25-1 with TRBJ2-4, with 12 bases fitting TRBD2. CDR3 size: 19 residues. V gave up 7 bases and J gave up 3 bases; unmatched junction bases: 16. Germline CDR1 reads MGHDK; CDR2 reads SYGVNS. The CDR3 DNA reads as TGTGCCAGCATGCGGACCGAGACTAGCGGGAGTAAGGTCAAAAACATTCAGTACTTC. It translates to CASMRTETSGSKVKNIQYF.